This T cell receptor beta chain appears in the sequencing data of a study of CD8+ T cells in alopecia areata. About the research overall: Donor skin was harvested from 6-12-month-old C3H/HeJ mice with spontaneous alopecia and grafted onto roughly 6-10-week-old female C3H/HeJ recipients. Findings of the study overall: TCR sharing was clearer in mice than between patients, perhaps partly owing to patient HLA diversity. Especially in alopecia totalis/universalis, lesional scalp showed greater clonality than normal scalp did.

Comment on this clone: What it binds is unknown. The genes and germline here are from mouse. The read terminates 4 residues before the CDR3 end, so the remaining end is supplied by the germline J gene.

Germline V gene sequence: CDR1 SGHDT, CDR2 FRDEAV. The CDR3 contains 15 residues. With V trimmed by 5 bases and J by 0 bases, 5 bases remained unmatched. Combined cutaneous lymph node cells underwent sorting by CD4, CD8alpha, NKG2D, NKG2ACE and additional markers. Investigators isolated RNA and reverse transcribed it into cDNA to act as the sequencing template. The assay was immunoSEQ multiplex PCR, and TCRdb's table has in-frame clones only and misses some. The table lists 250,000 or so clones, with no singletons. V usage is TRBV14 and J usage is TRBJ2-3; TRBD2 aligns across 8 bases. Sequencing was carried out using CD4+ T cells sorted from a lymph node. The sequence derives from a C3H/HeJ mouse with alopecia areata. MHC haplotype of the strain: H2-k. Here the CDR3 reads CASRPDWGSAETLYF. The CDR3 DNA, read in part, is TGTGCCAGCAGGCCCGACTGGGGTAGTGCAGAA.